This entry describes one T cell receptor beta chain. What it recognizes is unknown. Trimming removed 1 base at V and 5 bases at J, with 11 bases between. Per the germline V gene, CDR1 is DFQATT and CDR2 is SNEGSKA (reference sequence). The CDR3 is 13 residues long. The data derive from a study of T cells in Graves' hyperthyroidism and ophthalmopathy. Study-wide results and caveats: Through a model of 13 V-J features, ophthalmopathy was separated from stable hyperthyroidism.

Amplification targeted TCR beta CDR3 regions from RNA transcripts. Using the HTBI primer set, a first-round RT-PCR was run on the TCR CDR3. TCRdb re-analysed the multiplex PCR reads in MiXCR, keeping a single row per CDR3 protein. Counted here are about 610,000 distinct CDR3 sequences, approximately 15% occurring once; the ten biggest clones make up around 3.3%. The chain is built from TRBV20-1 and TRBJ1-1; D might be TRBD1 (6 bases). This TCR was recovered from a woman aged 40 to 55 with Graves' ophthalmopathy. Sequenced: blood. The CDR3 spells CSARGRGRTEAFF. The CDR3 coding sequence is TGCAGTGCTAGAGGCAGGGGCCGGACTGAAGCTTTCTTT.